Each of the 30 T cell receptor beta chains below was sequenced from the same sample in a study of PD-1 blockade in classical Hodgkin lymphoma. The data were produced by immunoSEQ multiplex PCR, yet TCRdb's version contains in-frame clones alone and is incomplete. The table lists 20,000 to 25,000 clones, around 80% of them singletons. All patients relapsed after autologous stem cell transplantation, and brentuximab vedotin exposure varied. Sequencing was performed on peripheral blood mononuclear cells (PBMCs), taken before the second cycle of nivolumab. The origin of the receptors is a human donor with classical Hodgkin lymphoma.

A single count supports this clone. The V call is TRBV7-1, the J call TRBJ1-1; tentatively, D is TRBD1 (6 bases). TRBV7-1 is an open reading frame whose function is uncertain. Trimming shortened V by 3 bases and J by 1 base, and 9 bases separated the two germline ends. CDR3 length: 14 amino acids. In DNA form, the CDR3 reads TGTGCCAGCAGCTCGGGACAACCGAACACTGAAGCTTTCTTT. Translation: CASSSGQPNTEAFF.

The V gene is TRBV5-5, the J gene TRBJ2-7; D call uncertain. From germline, CDR1 is SGHKS and CDR2 YYEKEE (reference sequence). CDR3 size: 12 residues. Trimming shortened V by 1 base and J by 2 bases, and 4 bases separated the two germline ends. CDR3 sequence: CASSLTTYEQYF. The DNA of the CDR3 is TGTGCCAGCAGCTTGACGACCTACGAGCAGTACTTC.

V and J are TRBV5-1 and TRBJ1-2; a weak D match, TRBD1 (5 bases). The V and J ends lost 0 bases and 4 bases respectively, with 7 bases between them. CDR3 length: 13 residues. Per germline, CDR1 SGHRS and CDR2 YFSETQ. The CDR3 loop reads CASSLADSYGYTF. The CDR3 DNA follows: TGCGCCAGCAGCTTGGCCGACAGCTATGGCTACACCTTC.

This clone is a singleton in its sample. The chain employs TRBV6-5 and TRBJ2-4; D is undetermined. The germline V gene has CDR1 MNHEY and CDR2 SVGAGI. Between the trimmed V and J ends, which lost 7 bases and 0 bases, there was a span of 10 bases. The CDR3 consists of 14 residues. CDR3 loop: CASTPDLAKNIQYF. CDR3 nucleotide sequence: TGTGCCAGCACCCCGGACCTAGCCAAAAACATTCAGTACTTC.

The V gene is TRBV6-1, the J gene TRBJ2-3, with a possible D match to TRBD2 (5 bases). The CDR3 consists of 13 residues. CDR1 is MNHNS, CDR2 SASEGT, per germline. Trimming removed 10 bases from V and 6 bases from J, with 17 bases in between. The CDR3 here is CATAASRVDTQYF. DNA for the CDR3: TGTGCCACCGCGGCCTCGCGGGTGGATACGCAGTATTTT.

In this sample, this clone turned up once. This chain joins TRBV6-5 and TRBJ2-5, with D hard to call. The CDR3 totals 11 residues. Germline V gene lookup returns CDR1 MNHEY and CDR2 SVGAGI. The ends were cut back, 7 bases at V and 5 bases at J, with 8 bases in the middle. The CDR3 spells CASIVEETQYF. CDR3 coding DNA: TGTGCCAGCATAGTAGAGGAGACCCAGTACTTC.

This rearrangement joins TRBV19 to TRBJ2-3, with a possible D match to TRBD2 (5 bases). From germline, CDR1 is LNHDA and CDR2 SQIVND (reference sequence). This CDR3 is 13 amino acids long. The V gene lost 7 bases and the J gene lost 2 bases, with 10 bases spanning the gap. The CDR3 bases are TGTGCCAGTAAGGTAGACTACACAGATACGCAGTATTTT. The encoded protein is CASKVDYTDTQYF.

The rearrangement uses TRBV18 and TRBJ1-1; TRBD1 is a possible D gene (6 bases). Trimming took 0 bases from V and 1 from J, leaving 9 bases between them. Germline loops: CDR1 KGHSH, CDR2 LQKENI. The CDR3 has 15 residues. CDR3 DNA sequence: TGTGCCAGCTCACCACCGTTGACAGGGAACACTGAAGCTTTCTTT. The encoded protein is CASSPPLTGNTEAFF.

This sequence joins TRBV28 and TRBJ2-7; possibly TRBD1 for D (5 bases). The germline V gene encodes CDR1 MDHEN and CDR2 SYDVKM. This CDR3 has 15 residues. V gave up 1 base and J gave up 2 bases, with 12 bases separating them. CDR3 residues: CASSLFGLGAYEQYF. For the CDR3, the DNA is TGTGCCAGCAGTTTATTTGGCTTAGGGGCCTACGAGCAGTACTTC.

This clone has just one count. The V call is TRBV7-2, the J call TRBJ2-3; D is perhaps TRBD1 (5 bases). The CDR3 length is 13 residues. Between the trimmed V and J ends, which lost 0 bases and 9 bases, there was a span of 10 bases. Per the germline V gene, CDR1 is SGHTA and CDR2 is FQGNSA. The CDR3 region is CASSLAAGNTQYF. The CDR3 nucleotides read TGTGCCAGCAGCTTAGCGGCAGGGAACACGCAGTATTTT.

The chain employs TRBV6-1 and TRBJ1-2, with no clear D. Per germline, CDR1 MNHNS and CDR2 SASEGT. The CDR3 is 13 amino acids. The V and J ends lost 3 bases and 2 bases respectively, with 7 bases between them. The CDR3 loop reads CASSEHNNYGYTF. CDR3 coding DNA: TGTGCCAGCAGTGAGCACAACAACTATGGCTACACCTTC.

The chain carries TRBV11-2 and TRBJ2-1; weak D call: TRBD1 (6 bases). Germline V gene sequence: CDR1 SGHAT, CDR2 FQNNGV. The CDR3 length is 14 residues. V was cut by 2 bases and J by 5 bases, with 10 bases left in between. DNA of the CDR3: TGTGCCAGCAGCTTAACGCAGGGGAACAATGAGCAGTTCTTC. It specifies CASSLTQGNNEQFF.

This clone turned up a few times. The chain links TRBV28 to TRBJ2-1; D possibly corresponds to TRBD2 (6 bases). The V gene's germline CDR1 is MDHEN and CDR2 SYDVKM. Trimming took off 1 base at V and 1 base at J, with 8 bases between the two ends. The CDR3 is 15 residues long. CDR3 protein: CASSLSRGSYNEQFF. The CDR3 DNA follows: TGTGCCAGCAGTTTATCGCGGGGTTCCTACAATGAGCAGTTCTTC.

The sample holds a few counts of this clone. This chain uses TRBV6-6 with TRBJ1-5, with TRBD1 matching 8 bases. The CDR3 covers 14 residues. J was trimmed by 3 bases and V by 6 bases; bases with no gene match: 4. The V gene's germline CDR1 is MNHNY and CDR2 SVGAGI (reference sequence). CDR3 DNA: TGTGCCAGCAGGACAGGGGTAATCAATCAGCCCCAGCATTTT. Its protein product is CASRTGVINQPQHF.

This sequence joins TRBV9 and TRBJ2-1; 7 nucleotides agree with TRBD2. Germline V CDR1 and CDR2: SGDLS, YYNGEE. V trimming: 0 bases; J trimming: 9 bases; junction bases outside the gene matches: 3. The CDR3 extends over 13 amino acids. CDR3: CASSVAWEGEQFF. CDR3 DNA: TGTGCCAGCAGCGTAGCGTGGGAGGGTGAGCAGTTCTTC. The full variable domain, with the rest looked up from reference TRBV9 and TRBJ2-1, is DSGVTQTPKHLITATGQRVTLRCSPRSGDLSVYWYQQSLDQGLQFLIQYYNGEERAKGNILERFSAQQFPDLHSELNLSSLELGDSALYFCASSVAWEGEQFFGPGTRLTVL.

This sequence joins TRBV29-1 and TRBJ2-3, with a weak D call TRBD1 (6 bases). The V end lost 6 bases, the J end lost 2 bases, and 18 bases lay between the germline ends. CDR1 and CDR2 (germline): SQVTM, ANQGSEA. The CDR3 contains 15 residues. CDR3 amino acids: CSVSKPQGYTDTQYF. The CDR3, as DNA: TGCAGCGTCTCCAAACCACAGGGTTACACAGATACGCAGTATTTT.

The genes are TRBV5-5 and TRBJ1-4; D is ambiguous. Germline lookup yields CDR1 SGHKS and CDR2 YYEKEE (reference sequence). The CDR3 contains 12 residues. V lost 7 bases and J lost 2, with 6 bases in between. The CDR3 DNA sequence: TGTGCCAGCTTCAGGACTAATGAAAAACTGTTTTTT. Protein: CASFRTNEKLFF.

This clone was counted once. The rearrangement joins TRBV7-9 to TRBJ2-7; 7 bases agree with TRBD2. Germline lookup yields CDR1 SEHNR and CDR2 FQNEAQ (reference sequence). V shed 0 bases and J 5 bases; nucleotides not matched to a gene: 4. This CDR3 is 14 amino acids long. The CDR3 DNA sequence: TGTGCCAGCAGCTTAGCGGGAGGGCCCCACGAGCAGTACTTC. Its translation is CASSLAGGPHEQYF.

CDR3: CASSQGPLAGVGFSTDTQYF. The CDR3 coding sequence is TGCGCCAGCAGCCAAGGCCCACTAGCGGGAGTGGGATTTAGCACAGATACGCAGTATTTT. The V call is TRBV4-1, the J call TRBJ2-3; 11 bases are a match to TRBD2. The CDR3 covers 20 residues. The trim removed 1 base at V and 0 bases at J, leaving 12 bases unmatched. Germline CDR1 and CDR2: MGHRA and YSYEKL.

The sample holds a few counts of this clone. The CDR3 loop reads CASSYSSGAVNTEAFF. The CDR3 nucleotides read TGTGCCAGCAGTTACTCGAGTGGGGCCGTGAACACTGAAGCTTTCTTT. The chain joins TRBV6-6 to TRBJ1-1; D may be TRBD1 (5 bases). The V and J ends lost 0 bases and 0 bases respectively, with 11 bases between them. The CDR3 length is 16 residues. CDR1 and CDR2 (germline): MNHNY, SVGAGI (reference sequence).

J is TRBJ1-1 and V is TRBV5-1; D gene uncertain. This CDR3 has 14 residues. Trimming cost V 4 bases and J 6 bases, with 16 bases left between them. Germline CDR1 SGHRS, CDR2 YFSETQ. The CDR3 region is CASSPVVSIAEAFF. Written as DNA, the CDR3 is TGCGCCAGCAGCCCGGTGGTTTCGATCGCTGAAGCTTTCTTT.

Only a few counts were recorded for this clone. The J gene is TRBJ1-5, the V gene TRBV9; D gene unclear. CDR1 is SGDLS, CDR2 YYNGEE, per germline. The V gene lost 0 bases and the J gene lost 0 bases, with 7 bases spanning the gap. This CDR3 region has 15 residues. CDR3 sequence reads: CASSVGPYSNQPQHF. The CDR3 coding sequence is TGTGCCAGCAGCGTAGGCCCTTATAGCAATCAGCCCCAGCATTTT.

The chain couples TRBV30 to TRBJ1-1, with D maybe TRBD1 (5 bases). With 4 bases removed from V and 11 bases from J, the gap between germline ends came to 23 bases. The germline V gene has CDR1 GTSNPN and CDR2 SVGIG (reference sequence). This CDR3 comprises 14 residues. CDR3 region: CAWTNQGWGADAFF. The DNA for the CDR3 is TGTGCCTGGACCAACCAGGGTTGGGGAGCCGACGCTTTCTTT.

The V call is TRBV2, the J call TRBJ1-4, with 7 bases matching TRBD1. This CDR3 is 15 amino acids long. CDR1 is SNHLY, CDR2 FYNNEI, per germline. The ends lost 7 bases at V and 8 bases at J; junction bases unmatched: 13. CDR3 region: CASTPFDRVGEKLFF. The CDR3 coding sequence is TGTGCCAGCACCCCCTTTGACAGGGTTGGAGAAAAACTGTTTTTT. Complete variable domain (other parts from reference TRBV2 and TRBJ1-4): EPEVTQTPSHQVTQMGQEVILRCVPISNHLYFYWYRQILGQKVEFLVSFYNNEISEKSEIFDDQFSVERPDGSNFTLKIRSTKLEDSAMYFCASTPFDRVGEKLFFGSGTQLSVL.

This clone turned up a few times. The chain is built from TRBV5-1 and TRBJ1-2, with D perhaps matching TRBD1 (5 bases). The V gene's germline CDR1 is SGHRS and CDR2 YFSETQ. CDR3 length: 14 amino acids. Trimming shortened V by 2 bases and J by 8 bases, and 16 bases separated the two germline ends. The CDR3 protein is CASSLKVGGSGYTF. The CDR3 coding sequence is TGCGCCAGCAGCTTAAAGGTGGGGGGGAGCGGCTACACCTTC.

This chain links TRBV27 with TRBJ1-4, with D uncertain. This CDR3 is 14 amino acids long. The germline CDR1 and CDR2 sequences are MNHEY and SMNVEV (reference sequence). V was cut by 6 bases and J by 0 bases, with 8 bases left in between. Here the CDR3 reads CASRTRATNEKLFF. In DNA form, the CDR3 reads TGTGCCAGCAGGACAAGAGCAACTAATGAAAAACTGTTTTTT.

V and J are TRBV18 and TRBJ1-1; D is undetermined. The germline gives CDR1 KGHSH, CDR2 LQKENI. This CDR3 has 14 residues. V was trimmed by 2 bases and J by 5 bases, leaving 12 bases between them. CDR3 coding DNA: TGTGCCAGCTCACCAGGGGATGTTGTGACTGAAGCTTTCTTT. Translation gives CASSPGDVVTEAFF.

In its sample, this clone was seen once. CDR3 in amino acids: CASSSISGANAEAFF. For the CDR3, the DNA is TGTGCCAGCAGTTCCATTTCGGGGGCCAACGCTGAAGCTTTCTTT. The V gene is TRBV7-9, the J gene TRBJ1-1, with D possibly matching TRBD1 (6 bases). Germline assignment: CDR1 SEHNR and CDR2 FQNEAQ (reference sequence). The CDR3 totals 15 residues. V lost 6 bases and J lost 6, with 20 bases in between.

J is TRBJ2-1 and V is TRBV5-5; D remains ambiguous. The CDR3 has 13 residues. Germline assignment: CDR1 SGHKS and CDR2 YYEKEE (reference sequence). V lost 4 bases and J lost 14, with 19 bases in between. The CDR3 loop reads CASSPTLSSPEFF. The CDR3 bases are TGTGCCAGCAGCCCCACTCTCAGTTCCCCAGAGTTCTTC.

The rearrangement joins TRBV7-2 to TRBJ2-3; 10 nucleotides match TRBD1. The length of the CDR3 is 15 residues. The V segment lost 5 bases and the J segment 5 bases; nucleotides outside the gene matches: 7. Germline V gene data show CDR1 as SGHTA and CDR2 as FQGNSA. The CDR3 DNA is TGTGCCAGCAGCCCCCGGGACAGGGGTTTAGATACGCAGTATTTT. Translation: CASSPRDRGLDTQYF.